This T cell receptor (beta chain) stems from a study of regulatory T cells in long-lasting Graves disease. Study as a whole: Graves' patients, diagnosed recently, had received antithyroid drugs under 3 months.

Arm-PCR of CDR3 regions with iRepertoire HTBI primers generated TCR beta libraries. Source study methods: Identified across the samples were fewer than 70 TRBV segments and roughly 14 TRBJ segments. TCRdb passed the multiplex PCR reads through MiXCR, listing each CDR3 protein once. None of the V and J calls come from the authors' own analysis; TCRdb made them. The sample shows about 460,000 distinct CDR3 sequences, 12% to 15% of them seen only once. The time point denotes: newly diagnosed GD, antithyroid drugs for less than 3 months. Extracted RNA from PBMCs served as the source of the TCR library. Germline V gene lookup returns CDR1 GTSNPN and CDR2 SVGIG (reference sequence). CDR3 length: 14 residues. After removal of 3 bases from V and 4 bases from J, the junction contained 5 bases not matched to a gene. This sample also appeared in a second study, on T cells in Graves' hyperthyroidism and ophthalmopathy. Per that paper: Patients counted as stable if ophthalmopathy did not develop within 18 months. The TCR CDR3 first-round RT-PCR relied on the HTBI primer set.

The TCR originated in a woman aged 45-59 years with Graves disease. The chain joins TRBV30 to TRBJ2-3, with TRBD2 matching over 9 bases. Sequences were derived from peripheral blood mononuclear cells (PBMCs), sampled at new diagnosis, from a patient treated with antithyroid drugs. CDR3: CAWRAGGPPDTQYF. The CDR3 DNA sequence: TGTGCCTGGAGAGCGGGAGGCCCGCCAGATACGCAGTATTTT. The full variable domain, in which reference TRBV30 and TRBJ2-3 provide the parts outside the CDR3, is SQTIHQWPATLVQPVGSPLSLECTVEGTSNPNLYWYRQAAGRGLQLLFYSVGIGQISSEVPQNLSASRPQDRQFILSSKKLLLSDSGFYLCAWRAGGPPDTQYFGPGTRLTVL.